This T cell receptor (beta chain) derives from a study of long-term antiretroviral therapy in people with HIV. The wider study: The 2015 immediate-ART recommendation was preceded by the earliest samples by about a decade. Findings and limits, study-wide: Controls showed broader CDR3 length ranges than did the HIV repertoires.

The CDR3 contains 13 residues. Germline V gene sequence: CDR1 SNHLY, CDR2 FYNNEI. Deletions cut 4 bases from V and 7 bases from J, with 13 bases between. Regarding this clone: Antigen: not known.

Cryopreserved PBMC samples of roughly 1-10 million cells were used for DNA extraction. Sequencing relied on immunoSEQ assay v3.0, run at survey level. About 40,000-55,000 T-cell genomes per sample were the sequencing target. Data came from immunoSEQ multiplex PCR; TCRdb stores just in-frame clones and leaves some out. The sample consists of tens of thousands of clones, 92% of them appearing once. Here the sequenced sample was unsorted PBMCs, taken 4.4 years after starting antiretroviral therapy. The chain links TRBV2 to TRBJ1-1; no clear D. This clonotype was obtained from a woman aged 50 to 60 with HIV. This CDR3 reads CASSGLGLDEAFF. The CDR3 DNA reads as TGTGCCAGCAGTGGTCTGGGTTTGGATGAAGCTTTCTTT.